A single sample gave rise to the 9 T cell receptor beta chains below, sequenced in a study of long-term antiretroviral therapy in people with HIV. They ran version v3.0 of the immunoSEQ assay at survey level. Assay used: immunoSEQ multiplex PCR; TCRdb lists only in-frame clones, some missing. The sample lists 18,000 or so clones, around 87% occurring once. The source material was unsorted PBMCs, sampled 4.2 years after starting antiretroviral therapy. These receptors were taken from a man aged 50 to 59 with HIV.

This sequence joins TRBV4-1 and TRBJ1-3; TRBD1 agrees at 7 bases. The CDR3 is made up of 14 amino acids. J lost 1 base, V lost 3 bases, and 0 bases had no gene match. In germline, CDR1 is MGHRA, CDR2 YSYEKL. This chain's CDR3 is CASSQTGSGNTIYF. CDR3 sequence (DNA): TGCGCCAGCAGCCAGACAGGGTCTGGAAACACCATATATTTT.

The chain has TRBV14 and TRBJ2-2; no reliable D call. The germline V and J ends were trimmed by 3 bases and 4 bases, with 9 bases remaining between them. Germline lookup yields CDR1 SGHDN and CDR2 FVKESK. This CDR3 region has 14 residues. The CDR3 sequence: CASSQYSFTGELFF. The CDR3 region has the DNA TGTGCCAGCAGCCAGTACAGCTTCACCGGGGAGCTGTTTTTT.

The genes are TRBV19 and TRBJ2-7; unclear D gene. The CDR3 consists of 13 residues. V lost 5 bases, J lost 4 bases, and 12 bases lay in between. Looked up from germline, CDR1 is LNHDA and CDR2 is SQIVND (reference sequence). The CDR3 spells CASSARRAYEQYF. CDR3 nucleotides: TGTGCCAGTAGTGCTCGTAGGGCGTACGAGCAGTACTTC.

This clone came up once. The rearrangement uses TRBV15 and TRBJ2-7; D not certain. The germline CDR1 and CDR2 sequences are LNHNV and YYDKDF (reference sequence). CDR3 length equals 14 residues. V shed 9 bases and J shed 0 bases, with 15 bases lying between them. The CDR3: CATTKVQNSYEQYF. DNA for the CDR3: TGTGCCACTACCAAAGTTCAAAACTCCTACGAGCAGTACTTC.

V and J are TRBV11-1 and TRBJ1-1; D gene ambiguous. The CDR3 is 12 residues long. Trimming left V 5 bases short and J 4 bases short, with 8 bases between. CDR1 and CDR2 (germline): SGHAT, FQDESV (reference sequence). CDR3 DNA: TGTGCCAGCAGCGCAGGAATCACTGAAGCTTTCTTT. Amino acids: CASSAGITEAFF. The whole variable domain, remainder taken from reference TRBV11-1 and TRBJ1-1, is EAEVAQSPRYKITEKSQAVAFWCDPISGHATLYWYRQILGQGPELLVQFQDESVVDDSQLPKDRFSAERLKGVDSTLKIQPAELGDSAMYLCASSAGITEAFFGQGTRLTVV.

The chain links TRBV11-3 to TRBJ2-3; D is ambiguous. Between the trimmed V and J ends, which lost 1 base and 0 bases, there was a span of 5 bases. Germline V gene sequence: CDR1 SGHNT, CDR2 YENEEA. This CDR3 has 14 amino acids. CDR3 DNA: TGTGCCAGCAGCTTAGGGATCAGCACAGATACGCAGTATTTT. Encoded protein: CASSLGISTDTQYF. The full variable domain, completed using reference TRBV11-3 and TRBJ2-3, is EAGVVQSPRYKIIEKKQPVAFWCNPISGHNTLYWYLQNLGQGPELLIRYENEEAVDDSQLPKDRFSAERLKGVDSTLKIQPAELGDSAVYLCASSLGISTDTQYFGPGTRLTVL.

This rearrangement joins TRBV18 to TRBJ2-7, with 7 bases lining up with TRBD2. CDR3 length: 14 residues. Unmatched junction bases numbered 11, after V lost 8 bases and J lost 4 bases. CDR1 is KGHSH and CDR2 is LQKENI in the germline V gene. In nucleotides, the CDR3 is TGTGCCAGCACCCCCGCCGGGGAGGGGTACGAGCAGTACTTC. This encodes CASTPAGEGYEQYF.

This clone appeared a few times. The chain is built from TRBV12-5 and TRBJ1-6; 7 bases line up with TRBD1. With 6 bases clipped from V and 10 bases from J, the junction kept 3 bases outside the gene matches. This CDR3 has 12 residues. Germline lookup yields CDR1 LGHNT and CDR2 FRNRAP. CDR3: CASGQGYSPLHF. The CDR3 DNA sequence: TGTGCTAGTGGACAGGGGTACTCACCCCTCCACTTT.

V usage is TRBV10-1 and J usage is TRBJ2-7; TRBD1 might be the D (6 bases). The CDR3 runs 14 residues. Looked up from germline, CDR1 is WNHNN and CDR2 is SYGVQD (reference sequence). V was clipped by 4 bases and J by 0 bases, with 10 bases between them. CDR3 in amino acids: CASSGQETSYEQYF. CDR3 nucleotide sequence: TGCGCCAGCAGTGGACAGGAGACCTCCTACGAGCAGTACTTC.